This TCR beta chain derives from a study of identical twins' blood T cells. Authors' analysis steps: Clonotypes per individual ranged from about 85,000 to nearly 500,000. TCRdb fed the 5' RACE reads into MiXCR, producing one record per CDR3 protein. The V and J calls reflect TCRdb's pipeline rather than the authors' work. The sample includes a few hundred thousand distinct CDR3 sequences, about 28% seen only once; the top ten take approximately 6.6%. Reared together, all three twin pairs probably met the same infectious agents and vaccines. Trimming shortened V by 4 bases and J by 5 bases, and 8 bases separated the two germline ends. In germline, CDR1 is SGHTA, CDR2 FQGTGA. This CDR3 spans 13 amino acids.

Sample: PBMCs. This receptor was taken from a woman aged 18-55 years in good health. J is TRBJ2-2 and V is TRBV7-3; no clear D. The CDR3 DNA follows: TGTGCCAGCAGCTCCCTAGAAACCGGGGAGCTGTTTTTT. Protein sequence: CASSSLETGELFF.